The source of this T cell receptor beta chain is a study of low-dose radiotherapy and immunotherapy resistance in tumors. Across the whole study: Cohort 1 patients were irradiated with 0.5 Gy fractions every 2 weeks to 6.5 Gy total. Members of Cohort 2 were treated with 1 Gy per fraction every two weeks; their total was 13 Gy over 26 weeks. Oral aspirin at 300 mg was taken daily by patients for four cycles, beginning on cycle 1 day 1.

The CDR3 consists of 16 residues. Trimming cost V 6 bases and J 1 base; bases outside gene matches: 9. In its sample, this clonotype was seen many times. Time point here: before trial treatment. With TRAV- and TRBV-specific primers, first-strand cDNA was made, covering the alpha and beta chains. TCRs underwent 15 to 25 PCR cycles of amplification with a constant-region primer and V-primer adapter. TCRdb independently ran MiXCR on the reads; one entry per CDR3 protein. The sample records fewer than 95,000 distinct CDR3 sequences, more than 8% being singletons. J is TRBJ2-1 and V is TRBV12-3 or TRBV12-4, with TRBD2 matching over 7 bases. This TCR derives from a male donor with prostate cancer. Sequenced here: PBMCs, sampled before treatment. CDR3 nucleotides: TGTGCCAGCAGGTCCGGGAGGTCGGGGTCCTACAATGAGCAGTTCTTC. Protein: CASRSGRSGSYNEQFF.